A selection of T cell receptor beta chains follows, all from one sample in a study of tumor-infiltrating lymphocytes in primary liver carcinoma. Each CDR3 protein is one row after TCRdb ran MiXCR on the multiplex PCR reads. The repertoire holds 310,000 or so distinct CDR3 sequences, with 45% to 70% as singletons. Sequenced material: peripheral blood. These receptors all stem from a woman in her 30s with primary liver carcinoma and hepatitis B virus infection. CDR3s include the opening cysteine and the closing phenylalanine or tryptophan. A D gene is named only where the DNA matches it firmly. A clone size is listed for some rows: how often the clone was seen (once, few, many), or a class if it is expanded.

>TRBD2|many|TRBV11-2|TRBJ2-7
CASSLVAGIYEQYF
TGTGCCAGCAGCTTAGTAGCGGGTATCTACGAGCAGTACTTC
>.|.|TRBV11-2|TRBJ2-6
CASSLVPGPSGANVLTF
TGTGCCAGTAGTTTAGTGCCGGGACCCTCTGGGGCCAACGTCCTGACTTTC
>.|.|TRBV4-1|TRBJ2-3
CASSQSTRGFVNTQYF
TGCGCCAGCAGCCAATCGACCAGAGGATTTGTGAATACGCAGTATTTT
>.|.|TRBV6-5|TRBJ2-5
CASSYSRADLWAQYF
TGTGCCAGCAGTTACTCGAGAGCTGATCTTTGGGCCCAGTACTTC
>.|.|TRBV6-5|TRBJ1-3
CASSSGFVPGNTMYF
TGTGCCAGCAGTTCAGGGTTCGTCCCTGGAAACACCATGTATTTT
>.|.|TRBV11-2|TRBJ2-1
CASSSMTEQFF
TGTGCCAGCAGCTCAATGACTGAGCAGTTCTTC
>TRBD2|.|TRBV6-5|TRBJ2-1
CASSSSGTGELFF
TGTGCCAGCAGTTCTAGCGGGACGGGGGAGCTGTTCTTC
>TRBD2|.|TRBV2|TRBJ2-1
CASSEGVGGSSYNEQFF
TGTGCCAGCAGTGAAGGTGTTGGCGGGAGCTCCTACAATGAGCAGTTCTTC
>.|.|TRBV6-5|TRBJ2-5
CASSYGGYQEIQYF
TGTGCCAGCAGTTACGGGGGGTACCAAGAGATCCAGTACTTC
>.|few|TRBV7-9|TRBJ2-2
CASSSSPPPANTGELFF
TGTGCCAGCAGCAGTAGCCCCCCCCCGGCGAACACCGGGGAGCTGTTTTTT
>.|many|TRBV11-1|TRBJ2-5
CASSLGQQKTQYF
TGTGCCAGCAGCTTAGGGCAGCAAAAGACCCAGTACTTC
>TRBD1|few|TRBV20-1|TRBJ2-7
CSARGQGGLTYEQYF
TGCAGTGCTAGAGGACAGGGGGGCTTAACCTACGAGCAGTACTTC
>.|.|TRBV7-8|TRBJ1-3
CASSALSGNNIYF
TGTGCCAGCAGCGCCCTCTCTGGAAACAACATATATTTT
>.|.|TRBV11-2|TRBJ2-5
CVSSLVETQYF
TGTGTCAGCAGCTTAGTAGAGACCCAGTATTTC
>.|.|TRBV6-2/TRBV6-3|TRBJ1-1
CASSSPGRGYINTEAFF
TGTGCCAGCAGCTCCCCGGGACGGGGGTATATCAACACTGAAGCTTTCTTT
>.|many|TRBV4-3|TRBJ2-7
CASSQLPDYAYEQYF
TGCGCCAGCAGCCAGCTCCCGGACTACGCTTACGAGCAGTACTTC
>.|.|TRBV11-2|TRBJ2-1
CASSLLEGDYHEQFF
TGTGCCAGCAGCTTATTAGAGGGGGACTACCATGAGCAGTTCTTC
>.|many|TRBV12-3/TRBV12-4|TRBJ2-1
CASSLSSTRGPGDEQFF
TGTGCCAGCAGTTTATCTTCAACCCGGGGCCCTGGCGATGAGCAGTTCTTC
>.|once|TRBV28|TRBJ1-3
CASSLSAGPSGNTIYF
TGTGCCAGCAGTTTATCAGCGGGCCCCTCTGGAAACACCATATATTTT
>TRBD2|.|TRBV6-2/TRBV6-3|TRBJ2-5
CASNPQGGETQYF
TGTGCCAGCAATCCGCAGGGAGGGGAGACACAGTACTTC
>.|.|TRBV6-2/TRBV6-3|TRBJ2-1
CASSPYIEQFF
TGCGCCAGCAGTCCTTACATTGAGCAGTTCTTC
>.|.|TRBV21-1|TRBJ2-7
CASSSDAAYEQYF
TGTGCCAGCAGCTCGGACGCAGCCTACGAGCAGTACTTC
>.|few|TRBV11-2|TRBJ2-6
CASSFPLDRRPSSGANVLTF
TGTGCCAGCAGCTTCCCTCTGGACAGACGTCCCTCCTCTGGGGCCAACGTCCTGACTTTC
>.|few|TRBV5-4|TRBJ2-2
CASSLLAPRVAGELFF
TGTGCCAGCAGCTTGCTGGCTCCGCGGGTGGCCGGGGAGCTGTTTTTT
>.|.|TRBV14|TRBJ2-2
CASNPTVLINTGELFF
TGTGCCAGCAACCCTACCGTTTTGATCAACACCGGGGAGCTGTTTTTT
>.|.|TRBV4-3|TRBJ1-5
CASSQDRGFGNQPQHF
TGCGCCAGCAGCCAAGACAGGGGTTTTGGCAATCAGCCCCAGCATTTT
>TRBD2|.|TRBV4-2|TRBJ2-1
CASGQGLAGGLGNEQFF
TGTGCCAGCGGCCAAGGACTAGCGGGAGGGTTAGGAAATGAGCAGTTCTTC
>.|.|TRBV5-4|TRBJ1-2
CASSLEKGTYGYTF
TGTGCCAGCAGCTTGGAAAAAGGGACATATGGCTACACCTTC
>.|few|TRBV7-9|TRBJ1-4
CASSVSDEKLFF
TGTGCCAGCAGCGTGAGCGATGAAAAACTGTTTTTT
>TRBD2|.|TRBV18|TRBJ2-7
CASSERGGPNEQYF
TGTGCCAGCTCGGAACGGGGAGGGCCCAACGAGCAGTACTTC
>.|.|TRBV12-3/TRBV12-4|TRBJ1-1
CASRGQGRVGAEAFF
TGTGCCAGCAGAGGGCAGGGCAGGGTCGGGGCTGAAGCTTTCTTT
>TRBD1|.|TRBV12-3/TRBV12-4|TRBJ2-6
CASSLALERTGRSGANVLTF
TGTGCCAGCAGTTTGGCCCTAGAGCGGACAGGTCGTTCAGGGGCCAACGTCCTGACTTTC
>.|.|TRBV24-1|TRBJ1-1
CATSDARTGNSEAFF
TGTGCCACCAGTGATGCACGAACAGGGAATTCTGAAGCTTTCTTT
>.|few|TRBV12-3/TRBV12-4|TRBJ2-7
CASSLGVRAGAYEQYF
TGTGCCAGCAGCCTAGGTGTTAGGGCAGGGGCCTACGAGCAGTACTTC
>.|few|TRBV12-3/TRBV12-4|TRBJ1-2
CVSSSRDGAVYGYTF
TGTGTCAGCAGTTCCCGGGACGGCGCCGTCTATGGCTACACCTTC
>.|once|TRBV4-1|TRBJ1-3
CAISPTGSSGNTIYF
TGCGCCATCAGCCCAACCGGGAGCTCTGGAAACACCATATATTTT
>.|.|TRBV12-3/TRBV12-4|TRBJ2-1
CASSTTVSYEQFF
TGTGCCAGCAGTACGACAGTCTCCTACGAGCAGTTCTTC
>.|.|TRBV19|TRBJ2-1
CASRGRKTEQFF
TGTGCCAGTAGGGGCAGGAAGACAGAGCAGTTCTTC
>TRBD2|.|TRBV12-3/TRBV12-4|TRBJ2-7
CASCLDGTSGDGQYF
TGTGCCAGCTGTTTGGATGGGACTAGCGGAGACGGGCAGTACTTC
>.|.|TRBV6-5|TRBJ2-7
CASSYSNQGRSEQYF
TGTGCCAGCAGTTACTCGAACCAGGGACGCTCCGAGCAGTACTTC
>TRBD2|.|TRBV5-4|TRBJ2-3
CACGTSGIVRDTQYF
TGTGCCTGCGGGACTAGCGGGATCGTCCGAGATACGCAGTATTTT
>TRBD2|.|TRBV5-4|TRBJ2-3
CASSEGLGCGAQYF
TGTGCCAGCAGCGAGGGACTAGGGTGCGGGGCGCAGTATTTT
>TRBD1|.|TRBV4-1|TRBJ1-5
CASSHPGQGSQPQHF
TGCGCCAGCAGCCATCCCGGACAGGGCAGCCAGCCCCAGCATTTT
>.|.|TRBV5-4|TRBJ2-3
CASSFQRTDTQYF
TGTGCCAGCAGCTTCCAGCGCACAGATACGCAGTATTTT
>.|many|TRBV30|TRBJ2-7
CAWMVSGTTRSYEQYF
TGTGCCTGGATGGTGTCCGGGACAACGCGCTCCTACGAGCAGTACTTC
>.|.|TRBV6-1|TRBJ2-3
CASRGTWGRTDTQYF
TGTGCCAGCAGGGGAACATGGGGCCGCACAGATACGCAGTATTTT
>.|many|TRBV4-3|TRBJ2-1
CASSHEVGEQFF
TGCGCCAGCAGCCACGAAGTCGGGGAGCAGTTCTTC
>TRBD2|.|TRBV7-9|TRBJ2-5
CASSSRAGGTQYF
TGTGCCAGCAGCTCGAGAGCGGGAGGTACCCAGTACTTC
>TRBD1|few|TRBV6-1|TRBJ1-5
CASSGRQGGVYGKSNQPQHF
TGTGCCAGCAGTGGTAGACAGGGTGGTGTTTATGGGAAAAGCAATCAGCCCCAGCATTTT
>TRBD2|.|TRBV7-9|TRBJ2-5
CASRPIMAGVEETQYF
TGTGCCAGCAGACCCATAATGGCGGGAGTCGAAGAGACCCAGTACTTC
>.|.|TRBV29-1|TRBJ2-3
CSVERGTDTQYF
TGCAGCGTTGAGCGGGGCACAGATACGCAGTATTTT
>TRBD1|.|TRBV5-4|TRBJ1-1
CASSLDREGAFF
TGTGCCAGCAGTCTGGACAGGGAAGGGGCTTTCTTT
>.|.|TRBV6-2/TRBV6-3|TRBJ2-7
CASSTTSRRRYEQYF
TGTGCCAGCAGTACAACGAGCAGGAGACGCTACGAGCAATACTTC
>TRBD2|.|TRBV6-1|TRBJ2-7
CTSSAQVGGPSYEQYF
TGTACCAGCAGTGCTCAAGTGGGAGGGCCTTCCTACGAGCAGTACTTC
>TRBD1|few|TRBV28|TRBJ1-4
CASSLQDRVNEKLFF
TGTGCCAGCAGTTTACAAGACAGGGTTAATGAAAAACTGTTTTTT
>.|.|TRBV13|TRBJ1-1
CPISLAGDSSEAFF
TGTCCCATCAGCTTAGCGGGAGACAGTTCTGAAGCTTTCTTT
>TRBD2|once|TRBV20-1|TRBJ2-5
CSGTSGKWAETQYF
TGCAGTGGTACTAGCGGGAAGTGGGCAGAGACCCAGTACTTC
>.|.|TRBV21-1|TRBJ2-5
CASNGGQGRETQYF
TGTGCCAGCAATGGGGGGCAGGGTAGGGAGACCCAGTACTTC
>.|.|TRBV28|TRBJ2-1
CASSLNSGIDPRGQFF
TGTGCCAGCAGTTTAAATTCGGGAATTGACCCTAGAGGGCAGTTCTTC
>TRBD1|.|TRBV29-1|TRBJ2-3
CSVATGGKDTQYF
TGCAGCGTTGCGACAGGGGGCAAAGATACGCAGTATTTT